This is a list of T cell receptor beta chains from one sample in a study of cytomegalovirus exposure and HLA in healthy donors. Clones were sequenced by immunoSEQ multiplex PCR, and TCRdb holds only the in-frame ones, with some missing. The sample contains about 140,000 clones, approximately 80% of which appear only once. Material: PBMCs. The receptor set was obtained from a woman aged 55-70 years in good health and CMV-seropositive. CDR3s include the opening cysteine and the closing phenylalanine or tryptophan. Each record gives: CDR3 protein, CDR3 DNA, J gene, V gene, clone size, CDR3 length, D gene. A D gene is named only where the DNA matches it firmly. Part of the rows lack a size; the others show once, few, many or a class for expanded clones.

CASSYRAGVTDTQYF,TGTGCCAGCAGTTACCGCGCAGGGGTGACAGATACGCAGTATTTT,TRBJ2-3,TRBV6-5,.,15,.
CASVREGRFEQFF,TGTGCCAGCGTCCGGGAGGGCCGGTTTGAGCAGTTCTTC,TRBJ2-1,TRBV28,once,13,TRBD2
CASRSSGTHNQPQHF,TGTGCCAGCAGGTCTTCCGGGACACACAATCAGCCCCAGCATTTT,TRBJ1-5,TRBV6-5,.,15,.
CASSRDRNYGYTF,TGCGCCAGCAGCCGGGACAGGAACTATGGCTACACCTTC,TRBJ1-2,TRBV5-1,.,13,TRBD1
CASSPGLAGWNEQFF,TGTGCCAGCAGCCCGGGACTAGCGGGGTGGAATGAGCAGTTCTTC,TRBJ2-1,TRBV2,.,15,TRBD2
CASSLGGHSTGELFF,TGTGCCAGCAGCTTAGGTGGACACTCCACCGGGGAGCTGTTTTTT,TRBJ2-2,TRBV11-3,.,15,.
CASSIGGISVGYTF,TGTGCCAGTAGTATAGGAGGAATTTCGGTTGGCTACACCTTC,TRBJ1-2,TRBV19,.,14,.
CASRRTGDNEQFF,TGTGCCAGCAGGAGGACAGGGGACAATGAGCAGTTCTTC,TRBJ2-1,TRBV21-1,few,13,.
CASSRIGGTGIHGEQYF,TGTGCCAGTAGTAGAATAGGAGGGACAGGGATACACGGCGAGCAGTACTTC,TRBJ2-7,TRBV19,.,17,TRBD1
CASRTGWRMNTEAFF,TGTGCCAGTAGGACAGGGTGGAGGATGAACACTGAAGCTTTCTTT,TRBJ1-1,TRBV19,once,15,TRBD1
CASSQVGDRGEKLFF,TGTGCCAGCAGCCAAGTGGGCGACCGAGGGGAAAAACTGTTTTTT,TRBJ1-4,TRBV14,once,15,.
CASSLETTFNQPQHF,TGTGCCAGCAGTTTAGAGACAACTTTCAATCAGCCCCAGCATTTT,TRBJ1-5,TRBV28,few,15,.
CAWSAKDRAPSYEQYF,TGTGCCTGGAGCGCGAAGGACAGGGCTCCATCTTACGAGCAGTACTTC,TRBJ2-7,TRBV30,few,16,TRBD1
CASSRDRRSGNTIYF,TGTGCCAGCAGCCGGGACAGGCGGTCTGGAAACACCATATATTTT,TRBJ1-3,TRBV5-4,.,15,TRBD1
CASSLPWEAEYF,TGTGCCAGCAGTCTCCCATGGGAGGCGGAGTACTTC,TRBJ2-7,TRBV27,.,12,.
CASSLPTGRDTGELFF,TGTGCCAGCAGTCTTCCGACAGGGCGAGACACCGGGGAGCTGTTTTTT,TRBJ2-2,TRBV27,.,16,TRBD1
CASSPEREGDYEQYF,TGTGCCAGCAGCCCCGAGCGGGAGGGTGACTACGAGCAGTACTTC,TRBJ2-7,TRBV7-2,.,15,TRBD2
CASSGQGGQPQHF,TGTGCCAGTAGTGGACAGGGAGGGCAGCCCCAGCATTTT,TRBJ1-5,TRBV19,.,13,TRBD1
CSVEVGASYEQYF,TGCAGCGTTGAAGTGGGGGCCTCCTACGAGCAGTACTTC,TRBJ2-7,TRBV29-1,.,13,.
CASSQEAGYEQYF,TGCGCCAGCAGCCAAGAGGCAGGGTACGAGCAGTACTTC,TRBJ2-7,TRBV4-1,.,13,.
CAISSGGAEYGYTF,TGTGCCATCAGTTCAGGGGGCGCGGAGTATGGCTACACCTTC,TRBJ1-2,TRBV10-3,.,14,TRBD1
CASSRDRGDQPQHF,TGTGCCAGTAGTCGGGACAGGGGGGACCAGCCCCAGCATTTT,TRBJ1-5,TRBV19,.,14,TRBD1
CASSQELGVGTNEKLFF,TGTGCCAGCAGCCAAGAACTCGGGGTCGGAACTAATGAAAAACTGTTTTTT,TRBJ1-4,TRBV4-2,.,17,.
CASARDTFTEAFF,TGTGCCAGCGCCCGAGACACCTTCACTGAAGCTTTCTTT,TRBJ1-1,TRBV6-1,.,13,.
CASSSPGGTDTQYF,TGCGCCAGCAGCTCCCCCGGGGGCACAGATACGCAGTATTTT,TRBJ2-3,TRBV5-1,.,14,.
CASSYSDREQETQYF,TGTGCCAGCAGTTACTCGGACAGGGAACAAGAGACCCAGTACTTC,TRBJ2-5,TRBV6-5,.,15,TRBD1
CASSLGLYTEAFF,TGTGCCAGCAGCTTGGGGCTGTACACTGAAGCTTTCTTT,TRBJ1-1,TRBV5-8,.,13,.
CASRQLAAKIYEQYF,TGTGCCAGCAGACAACTAGCGGCCAAGATTTACGAGCAGTACTTC,TRBJ2-7,TRBV2,.,15,TRBD2
CASKPSGTYNEQFF,TGTGCCAGCAAGCCTAGCGGCACATACAATGAGCAGTTCTTC,TRBJ2-1,TRBV28,.,14,TRBD2
CASSSGSLPNEQYF,.,TRBJ2-7,TRBV7-2,.,14,.
CATSPTGNEKLFF,TGTGCCACCAGCCCGACGGGGAATGAAAAACTGTTTTTT,TRBJ1-4,TRBV15,.,13,.
CSGLDDRGYGEAFF,TGCAGCGGACTTGACGACAGGGGGTATGGTGAAGCTTTCTTT,TRBJ1-1,TRBV29-1,.,14,TRBD1
CASSNGEGSDTQYF,TGTGCCAGCAGCAACGGGGAGGGGTCAGATACGCAGTATTTT,TRBJ2-3,TRBV21-1,.,14,.
CASTEDRNSGNTIYF,TGTGCCAGCACTGAGGACAGGAACTCTGGAAACACCATATATTTT,TRBJ1-3,TRBV6-1,medium-sized,15,TRBD1
CATDWGEAQNTIYF,TGTGCCACAGATTGGGGGGAGGCTCAGAACACCATATATTTT,TRBJ1-3,TRBV21-1,once,14,.
CASSRGGSNQPQHF,TGCGCCAGCAGTCGAGGAGGGAGCAATCAGCCCCAGCATTTT,TRBJ1-5,TRBV23-1,.,14,.
CASSRTGASQETQYF,TGCGCCAGCAGCCGGACAGGGGCCTCCCAAGAGACCCAGTACTTC,TRBJ2-5,TRBV5-1,.,15,TRBD1
CATLGYDEKLFF,TGTGCCACCCTCGGGTATGACGAAAAACTGTTTTTT,TRBJ1-4,TRBV27,few,12,.